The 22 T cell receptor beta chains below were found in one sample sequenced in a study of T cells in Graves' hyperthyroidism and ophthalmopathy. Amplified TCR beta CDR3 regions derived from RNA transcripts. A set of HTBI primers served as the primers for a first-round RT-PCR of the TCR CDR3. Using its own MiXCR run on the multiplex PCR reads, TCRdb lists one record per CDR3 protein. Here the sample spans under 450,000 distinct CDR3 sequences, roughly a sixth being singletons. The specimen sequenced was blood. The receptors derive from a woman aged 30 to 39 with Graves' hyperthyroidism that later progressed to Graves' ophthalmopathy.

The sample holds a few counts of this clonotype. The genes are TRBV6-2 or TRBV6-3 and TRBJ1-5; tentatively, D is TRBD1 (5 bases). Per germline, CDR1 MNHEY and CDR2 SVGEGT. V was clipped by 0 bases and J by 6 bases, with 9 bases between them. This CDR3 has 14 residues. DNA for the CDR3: TGTGCCAGCAGTTACTCTCAGGGAGGTCAGCCCCAGCATTTT. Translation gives CASSYSQGGQPQHF.

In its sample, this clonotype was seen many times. CDR3 protein: CASRRPLRQHSNQPQHF. Here the CDR3 DNA reads TGTGCCAGCAGGCGCCCTCTAAGACAGCATAGCAATCAGCCCCAGCATTTT. The chain carries TRBV6-1 and TRBJ1-5; a possible D gene is TRBD1 (5 bases). Germline CDR1 is MNHNS and CDR2 is SASEGT. V gave up 6 bases and J gave up 0 bases, with 18 bases separating them. The CDR3 has 17 amino acids.

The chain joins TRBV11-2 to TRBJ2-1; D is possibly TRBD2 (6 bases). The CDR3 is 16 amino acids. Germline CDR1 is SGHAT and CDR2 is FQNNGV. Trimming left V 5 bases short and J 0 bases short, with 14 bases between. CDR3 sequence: CASSISSDPSYNEQFF. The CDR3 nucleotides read TGTGCCAGCAGCATTTCTAGCGATCCCTCCTACAATGAGCAGTTCTTC.

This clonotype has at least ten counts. The chain's CDR3 is CASSSPGAPYGYTF. CDR3 nucleotide sequence: TGTGCCAGCAGCTCGCCCGGGGCCCCCTATGGCTACACCTTC. This chain links TRBV9 with TRBJ1-2; D may be TRBD1 (5 bases). From germline, CDR1 is SGDLS and CDR2 YYNGEE. Trimming took off 4 bases at V and 4 bases at J, with 14 bases between the two ends. The CDR3 covers 14 residues.

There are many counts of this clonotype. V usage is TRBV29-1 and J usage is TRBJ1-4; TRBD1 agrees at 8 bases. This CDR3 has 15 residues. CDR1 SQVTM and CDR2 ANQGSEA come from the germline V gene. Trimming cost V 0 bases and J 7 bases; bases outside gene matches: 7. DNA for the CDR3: TGCAGCGTTGAAGATCGTACAGGGGGATCTGAAAAACTGTTTTTT. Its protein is CSVEDRTGGSEKLFF.

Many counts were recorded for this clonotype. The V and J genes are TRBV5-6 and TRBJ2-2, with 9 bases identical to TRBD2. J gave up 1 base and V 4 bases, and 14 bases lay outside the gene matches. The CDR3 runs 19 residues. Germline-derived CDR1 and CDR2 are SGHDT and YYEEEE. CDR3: CASSLGQWGLAVNTGELFF. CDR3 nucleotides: TGTGCCAGCAGCCTGGGACAGTGGGGACTAGCAGTGAACACCGGGGAGCTGTTTTTT.

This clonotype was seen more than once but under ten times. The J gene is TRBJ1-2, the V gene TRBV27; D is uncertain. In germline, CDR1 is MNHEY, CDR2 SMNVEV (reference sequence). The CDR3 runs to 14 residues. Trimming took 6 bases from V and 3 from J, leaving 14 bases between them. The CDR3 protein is CASSRQAKDYGYTF. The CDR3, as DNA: TGTGCCAGCAGCCGACAAGCCAAGGACTATGGCTACACCTTC.

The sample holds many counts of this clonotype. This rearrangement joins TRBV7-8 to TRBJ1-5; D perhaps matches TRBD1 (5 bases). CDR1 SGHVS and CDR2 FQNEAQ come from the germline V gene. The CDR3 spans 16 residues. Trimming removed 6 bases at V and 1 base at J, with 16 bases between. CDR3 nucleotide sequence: TGTGCCAGCAGTCTAAGACCGGGGGGGAGCAATCAGCCCCAGCATTTT. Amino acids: CASSLRPGGSNQPQHF.

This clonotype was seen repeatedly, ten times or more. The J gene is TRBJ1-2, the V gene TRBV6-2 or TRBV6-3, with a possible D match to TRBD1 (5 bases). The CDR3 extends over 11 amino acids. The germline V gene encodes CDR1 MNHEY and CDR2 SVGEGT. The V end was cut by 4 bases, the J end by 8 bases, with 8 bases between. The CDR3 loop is CASSWGSGYTF. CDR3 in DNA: TGTGCCAGCAGTTGGGGCAGCGGCTACACCTTC.

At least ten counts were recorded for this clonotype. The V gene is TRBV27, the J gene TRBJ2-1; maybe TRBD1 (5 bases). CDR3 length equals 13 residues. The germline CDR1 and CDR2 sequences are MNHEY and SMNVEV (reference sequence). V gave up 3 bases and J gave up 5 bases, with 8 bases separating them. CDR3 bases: TGTGCCAGCAGTTTCCGCAGGGACAATGAGCAGTTCTTC. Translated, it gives CASSFRRDNEQFF.

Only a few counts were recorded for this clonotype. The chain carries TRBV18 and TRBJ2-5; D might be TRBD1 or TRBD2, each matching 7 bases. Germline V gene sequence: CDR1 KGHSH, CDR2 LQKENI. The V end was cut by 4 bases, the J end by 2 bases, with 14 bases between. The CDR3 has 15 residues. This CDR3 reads CASSLDREGQETQYF. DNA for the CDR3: TGTGCCAGCTCACTCGACAGGGAGGGACAAGAGACCCAGTACTTC.

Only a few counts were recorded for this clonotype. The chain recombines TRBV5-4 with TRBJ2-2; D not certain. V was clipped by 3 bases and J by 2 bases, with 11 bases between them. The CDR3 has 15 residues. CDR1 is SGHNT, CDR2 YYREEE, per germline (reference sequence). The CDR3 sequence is CASSSLDENTGELFF. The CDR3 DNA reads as TGTGCCAGCAGCTCGCTGGACGAAAACACCGGGGAGCTGTTTTTT.

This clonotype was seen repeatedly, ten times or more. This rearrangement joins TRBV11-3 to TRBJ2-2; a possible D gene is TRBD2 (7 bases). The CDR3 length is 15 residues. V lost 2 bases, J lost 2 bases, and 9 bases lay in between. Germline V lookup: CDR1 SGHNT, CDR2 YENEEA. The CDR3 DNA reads TGTGCCAGCAGCTTACCGGGGGGCAACACCGGGGAGCTGTTTTTT. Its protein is CASSLPGGNTGELFF.

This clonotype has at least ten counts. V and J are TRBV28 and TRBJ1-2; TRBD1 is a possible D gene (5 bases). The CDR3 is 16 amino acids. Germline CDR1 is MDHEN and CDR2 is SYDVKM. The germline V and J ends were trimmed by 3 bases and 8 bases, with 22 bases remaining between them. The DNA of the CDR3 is TGTGCCAGCAGTTTCCGGGTTCTTTTGGGGGGACGGGGCTACACCTTC. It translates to CASSFRVLLGGRGYTF.

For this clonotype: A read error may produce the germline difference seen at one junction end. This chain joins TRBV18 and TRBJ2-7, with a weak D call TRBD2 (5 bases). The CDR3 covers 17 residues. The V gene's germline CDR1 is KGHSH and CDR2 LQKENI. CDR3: CAISALFSGSSSYEQYF. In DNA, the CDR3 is TGTGCCATCTCAGCACTGTTCTCGGGAAGTAGCTCCTACGAGCAGTACTTC.

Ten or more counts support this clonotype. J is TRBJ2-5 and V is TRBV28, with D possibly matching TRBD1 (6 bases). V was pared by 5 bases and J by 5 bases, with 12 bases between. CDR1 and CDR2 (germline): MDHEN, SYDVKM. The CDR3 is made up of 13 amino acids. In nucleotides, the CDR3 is TGTGCCAGCAGTCAGGGGTCTGGGGAGACCCAGTACTTC. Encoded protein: CASSQGSGETQYF.

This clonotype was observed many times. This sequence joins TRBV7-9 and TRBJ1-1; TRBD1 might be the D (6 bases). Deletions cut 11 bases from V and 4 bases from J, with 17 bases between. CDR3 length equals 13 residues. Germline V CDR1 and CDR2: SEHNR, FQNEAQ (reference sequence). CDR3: CAEQGGSGTEAFF. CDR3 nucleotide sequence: TGTGCCGAACAGGGTGGGTCGGGCACTGAAGCTTTCTTT. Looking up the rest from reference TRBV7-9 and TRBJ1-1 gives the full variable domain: DTGVSQNPRHKITKRGQNVTFRCDPISEHNRLYWYRQTLGQGPEFLTYFQNEAQLEKSRLLSDRFSAERPKGSFSTLEIQRTEQGDSAMYLCAEQGGSGTEAFFGQGTRLTVV.

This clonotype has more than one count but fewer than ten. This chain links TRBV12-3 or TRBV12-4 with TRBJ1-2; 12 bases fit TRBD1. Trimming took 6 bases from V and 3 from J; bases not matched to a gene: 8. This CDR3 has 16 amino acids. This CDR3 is CASRPGTGGIYYGYTF. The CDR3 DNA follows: TGTGCCAGCAGACCCGGGACAGGGGGCATATACTATGGCTACACCTTC.

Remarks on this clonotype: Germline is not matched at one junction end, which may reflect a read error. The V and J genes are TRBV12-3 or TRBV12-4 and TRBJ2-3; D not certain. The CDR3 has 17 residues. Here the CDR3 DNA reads TGTGCCAGCAGTCCCTTCCTACTAAGACGACACACAGATACGCGGTATTTT. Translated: CASSPFLLRRHTDTRYF.

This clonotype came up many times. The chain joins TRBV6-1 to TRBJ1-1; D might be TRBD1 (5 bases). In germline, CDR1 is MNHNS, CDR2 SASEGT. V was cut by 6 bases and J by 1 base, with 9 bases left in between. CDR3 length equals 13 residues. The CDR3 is CASRWQGNTEAFF. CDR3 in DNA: TGTGCCAGCAGGTGGCAGGGGAACACTGAAGCTTTCTTT.

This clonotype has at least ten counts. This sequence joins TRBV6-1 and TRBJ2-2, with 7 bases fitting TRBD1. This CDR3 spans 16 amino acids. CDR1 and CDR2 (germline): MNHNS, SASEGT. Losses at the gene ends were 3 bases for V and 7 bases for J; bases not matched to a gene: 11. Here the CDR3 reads CASSDLITGASGELFF. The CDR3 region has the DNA TGTGCCAGCAGTGATCTCATTACAGGGGCGAGCGGGGAGCTGTTTTTT.

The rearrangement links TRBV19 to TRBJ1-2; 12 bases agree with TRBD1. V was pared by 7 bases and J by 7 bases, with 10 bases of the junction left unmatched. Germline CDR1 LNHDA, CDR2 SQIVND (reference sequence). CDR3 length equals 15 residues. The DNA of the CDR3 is TGTGCCAGTAATATGACCGGGACAGGGGGCTCTGGCTACACCTTC. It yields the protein CASNMTGTGGSGYTF.